This entry is about one T cell receptor beta chain. This receptor's antigen is unknown. Nothing much larger sits one base from this clone, and base qualities are not available. TCRbeta CDR3 regions were amplified from genomic DNA using the immunoSEQ Assay, a bias-controlled multiplex PCR. As for how the authors treated the data: The number of nucleated cells in each sample was estimated by amplification of reference gene primers within the assay. To quantify the absolute abundance of each unique TCRbeta CDR3 rearrangement, sequence reads were collapsed and filtered. For each sample, productive Simpson clonality was calculated as the square root of Simpson's diversity index over productive rearrangements. TCRdb holds this immuneACCESS table with in-frame rearrangements only. Some clones are missing; in checked studies, unresolved V genes explain under half, and the rest has no known cause. The DNA gave D and trimming, while V, J and clone size come from that table. In all, the sample holds roughly 500,000 clones, and 89% of those were seen once. About 0.91% of the sample goes to the ten largest clones.

Between the V and J ends, shortened by 1 base and 2 bases respectively, the junction contains 5 bases. The germline V gene (reference sequence) provides CDR1 SEHNR and CDR2 FQNEAQ. The CDR3 measures 13 amino acids from cysteine to phenylalanine. Of the read, only the CDR3 DNA is kept; its 39 bases are in frame from base 1. One collaborating source in Seattle enrolled patients during active infection and followed them longitudinally through the course of disease. The collaborating institutions used their own protocols to collect whole blood in K2EDTA tubes. For TCRbeta analysis, collaborator samples were shipped as frozen whole blood, as isolated PBMCs, or as DNA extracted from either sample type. This specimen comes from a study of blood T cell repertoires in COVID-19 (TCRdb year 2020). For the wider study: Samples covering the acute and convalescent phases of COVID-19 were provided by collaborators in the United States, Italy and Spain. The sample metadata nearly always contained a de-identified subject ID, COVID-19 status, age in years and sex. Where available, HLA class I and class II types were obtained from metadata supplied by the sample provider rather than from assay-based typing. Deeply sampled blood TCRbeta repertoires from subjects exposed to, actively infected with, or recovered from COVID-19 were included in the dataset. The repertoires were released in a freely available public database intended as a resource for research on the immune response to SARS-CoV-2. The prospective study material was composed of cDNA or gDNA derived from T cells, B-cell-depleted T cells, or PBMCs. The samples were drawn from the first 160 participants of the ongoing ImmuneRACE study and from some 1,300 subjects provided by 6 global collaborators. Beyond this particular receptor, the publication reports: How much clinical and demographic metadata was included differed by source and by participant, and the metadata was provided uncurated.

This clonotype originated in a man between 18 and 35 years old with COVID-19, enrolled during active disease. The sample taken for sequencing was peripheral blood. The V and J segments used are TRBV7-9 and TRBJ1-2, with no reliable assignment of the D segment. The nucleotides are TGTGCCAGCAGCTTAGGACACAACTATGGCTACACCTTC. Translated, this is CASSLGHNYGYTF.